This TCR beta chain was identified during a study of long-term antiretroviral therapy in people with HIV. This clone has a single count. Researchers ran immunoSEQ v3.0 at survey level. Assay: immunoSEQ multiplex PCR; the TCRdb copy retains only in-frame clones and omits some. Found here are about 16,000 clones, about 79% of them singletons; the top ten hold roughly 14%. The CDR3 loop spans 15 amino acids. Trimming pared 5 bases from V and 7 bases from J, leaving 20 bases between. Per germline, CDR1 SGHAT and CDR2 FQNNGV. This TCR was sampled from a woman between 50 and 59 years old with HIV. V usage is TRBV11-2 and J usage is TRBJ1-2; TRBD1 might be the D (5 bases). The sample consisted of unsorted PBMCs, taken 1.5 years before starting antiretroviral therapy. The CDR3 region has the DNA TGTGCCAGCAGCCCCGACGGGGCCGTCCTCGGTGGCTACACCTTC. Translated: CASSPDGAVLGGYTF. Variable domain in full (rest from reference TRBV11-2 and TRBJ1-2): EAGVAQSPRYKIIEKRQSVAFWCNPISGHATLYWYQQILGQGPKLLIQFQNNGVVDDSQLPKDRFSAERLKGVDSTLKIQPAKLEDSAVYLCASSPDGAVLGGYTFGSGTRLTVV.